The 8 T cell receptor beta chains below were found in one sample sequenced in a study of blood T cells in healthy people across ages. Primed by a sample-barcoded 5' primer and a J-beta primer mix, a second PCR proceeded for roughly 7 to 12 cycles. Via MiXCR, TCRdb re-called the 5' RACE reads, giving one row per CDR3 protein. In the table there are around 1,600,000 distinct CDR3 sequences, 35% to 45% of which are singletons. Input material: blood. Receptor source: a woman aged 18-29 years in good health.

The gene calls are TRBV6-6 and TRBJ2-1; a possible D gene is TRBD2 (5 bases). V was pared by 7 bases and J by 4 bases, with 14 bases between. This CDR3 is built from 14 residues. Germline loops: CDR1 MNHNY, CDR2 SVGAGI (reference sequence). The CDR3 spells CASTSPDYYNEQFF. Here the CDR3 DNA reads TGTGCCAGCACGTCCCCCGACTATTACAATGAGCAGTTCTTC.

The chain joins TRBV3-1 to TRBJ2-3; the match to TRBD2 covers 11 bases. Germline lookup yields CDR1 LGHDT and CDR2 YNNKEL (reference sequence). Trimming removed 4 bases from V and 8 bases from J; junction bases left unmatched: 8. The CDR3 runs to 15 residues. CDR3 protein: CASSPTIAGGITQYF. CDR3 nucleotides: TGTGCCAGCAGCCCAACCATAGCGGGAGGGATTACGCAGTATTTT.

The chain employs TRBV29-1 and TRBJ2-1; unclear D gene. V was clipped by 5 bases and J by 0 bases, with 2 bases between them. There are 11 residues in the CDR3. In germline, CDR1 is SQVTM, CDR2 ANQGSEA. CDR3 amino acids: CSVNSYNEQFF. DNA for the CDR3: TGCAGCGTTAACTCCTACAATGAGCAGTTCTTC.

The chain is built from TRBV4-3 and TRBJ1-2, with D hard to call. CDR3 length equals 14 residues. Per the germline V gene, CDR1 is LGHNA and CDR2 is YSLEER. Trimming removed 0 bases at V and 8 bases at J, with 13 bases between. The CDR3: CASSQDWAGVGYTF. CDR3 DNA sequence: TGCGCCAGCAGCCAAGATTGGGCCGGGGTAGGCTACACCTTC.

The CDR3 bases are TGTGCCAGCAAGCAACAAGCTTCCTCCTACAATGAGCAGTTCTTC. Amino acid sequence: CASKQQASSYNEQFF. The rearrangement joins TRBV6-1 to TRBJ2-1; no reliable D call. CDR3 length: 15 amino acids. V lost 7 bases and J 0 bases, leaving 13 bases between the germline ends. CDR1 and CDR2 from the germline V gene are MNHNS and SASEGT.

This chain links TRBV30 with TRBJ1-2; 7 nucleotides match TRBD1. The CDR3 spans 14 residues. Per germline, CDR1 GTSNPN and CDR2 SVGIG (reference sequence). The junction had 10 bases not matched to a gene; V was cut back by 2 bases and J by 7 bases. In DNA form, the CDR3 reads TGTGCCTGGAGTCTAACAGGGGCCCGGGCTGGCTACACCTTC. Its translation: CAWSLTGARAGYTF.

This clonotype was seen a few times. This chain uses TRBV29-1 with TRBJ2-5; 7 bases line up with TRBD1. The CDR3 has 15 amino acids. V was pared by 4 bases and J by 2 bases, with 10 bases of the junction left unmatched. The germline gives CDR1 SQVTM, CDR2 ANQGSEA. The CDR3 bases are TGCAGCGTTGCGAGGGCGACAGGGCGGCAAGAGACCCAGTACTTC. Its protein is CSVARATGRQETQYF.

This clonotype was recorded only once. V usage is TRBV10-3 and J usage is TRBJ2-7; 7 bases fit TRBD1. Germline CDR1 reads ENHRY; CDR2 reads SYGVKD. Unmatched junction bases numbered 7, after V lost 11 bases and J lost 6 bases. This CDR3 is 11 amino acids long. The CDR3 coding sequence is TGTGCCGTCACAGGGGCTGGCGAGCAGTACTTC. Amino acid sequence: CAVTGAGEQYF.